The entry below describes one T cell receptor beta chain. What it binds is not known. TCRdb called the RT-PCR reads again in MiXCR, with one record for every CDR3 protein. The table has about 520,000 distinct CDR3 sequences, 25% seen once. Trimming took off 3 bases at V and 4 bases at J, with 11 bases between the two ends. This CDR3 is 14 amino acids long. Per the germline V gene, CDR1 is KGHDR and CDR2 is SFDVKD. These data belong to a study of response to subunit inactivated influenza vaccine. Regarding the study as a whole: Every seasonal influenza vaccination brings in few new T cells, the authors suggested.

The receptor comes from a man in his forties or fifties who received an inactivated influenza vaccine. This specimen was CD4+ T cells sorted from PBMCs, taken around 5 days after vaccination. The chain carries TRBV24-1 and TRBJ1-2; D call uncertain. The CDR3, as DNA: TGTGCCACCAGTGATCCCACCAGGTCCTATGGCTACACCTTC. Its protein is CATSDPTRSYGYTF.